This T cell receptor (beta chain) stems from a study of T cell responses to AZD1222 COVID-19 vaccine. General study results and limits: Mostly white British, mostly female donors; authors suggested clonal diversity may be underestimated. In the spike-specific TCR repertoire, nearly half reportedly target unmutated variant regions.

The V gene's germline CDR1 is KGHSH and CDR2 LQKENI. The CDR3 length is 15 residues. V lost 2 bases to trimming and J lost 0 bases, with 10 bases between them. Clones were read by immunoSEQ multiplex PCR, and TCRdb kept only the in-frame ones, dropping some. The table records 150,000 to 200,000 clones, roughly nine tenths of them present only once. A word on this clone: The antigen is unknown.

Sequencing used peripheral blood, obtained on day 0 of MenACWY control vaccination. The sequence was obtained from an adult in good health. The chain employs TRBV18 and TRBJ1-1; D remains ambiguous. The CDR3 is CASSPGQNMNTEAFF. CDR3 bases: TGTGCCAGCTCACCAGGTCAGAACATGAACACTGAAGCTTTCTTT.